This TCR beta chain was profiled in a study of response to subunit inactivated influenza vaccine. General study findings and limits: After each seasonal influenza vaccination, few new T cells are recruited, the authors suggested.

MiXCR, run by TCRdb on the RT-PCR reads, gives a single entry per CDR3 protein. This sample has some 500,000 distinct CDR3 sequences, with roughly 25% found just once. The CDR3 is 13 amino acids. V gave up 6 bases and J gave up 4 bases, with 10 bases separating them. Germline values: CDR1 MDHEN, CDR2 SYDVKM. This clonotype has only a few counts. No antigen is known for it. Sequences were derived from CD4+ T cells sorted from PBMCs, sampled more than 4 days after vaccination. The V gene is TRBV28, the J gene TRBJ2-1; D not certain. This TCR came from a man aged 45-65 years who received an inactivated influenza vaccine. The CDR3 region is CASSPWGYNEQFF. DNA for the CDR3: TGTGCCAGCAGCCCCTGGGGATACAATGAGCAGTTCTTC.